What follows is one TCR beta chain and its context. In the PCR, 60 Vbeta and 13 Jbeta primers were used. Generated by immunoSEQ multiplex PCR, the TCRdb table keeps only in-frame clones and is missing some. The profile shows 170,000 or so clones, 75% to 85% of them singletons. This entry is derived from a study of cytomegalovirus exposure and HLA in healthy donors. This CDR3 contains 13 residues. V lost 0 bases and J 4 bases, leaving 7 bases between the germline ends. Germline CDR1 reads WNHNN; CDR2 reads SYGVQD (reference sequence). This receptor was taken from a woman between 45 and 60 years old in good health and CMV-seropositive. The sample taken for sequencing was PBMCs. The rearrangement links TRBV10-1 to TRBJ2-7; D is undetermined. The CDR3 coding sequence is TGCGCCAGCAGTGAGTCGTCTTCTTACGAGCAGTACTTC. Translated: CASSESSSYEQYF.